This T cell receptor (beta chain) was recovered during a study of regulatory T cells in long-lasting Graves disease. Study-wide results and caveats: Whereas around 970 public clonotypes were shared by new patients, persistent patients shared more, at under 3,000. Favoring TRBV28, TRBJ1-2 and TRBJ2-5 was a feature seen in persistent disease.

Arm-PCR of CDR3 regions and iRepertoire HTBI primers were used to build TCR beta libraries. Each CDR3 protein gets one entry after TCRdb re-called the multiplex PCR reads with MiXCR. The sample holds hundreds of thousands of distinct CDR3 sequences, around 15% seen once. The ends were cut back, 6 bases at V and 7 bases at J, with 15 bases in the middle. This CDR3 is built from 13 residues. Germline CDR1 reads MNHEY; CDR2 reads SMNVEV (reference sequence). Sample time point: newly diagnosed GD, antithyroid drugs for less than 3 months. Extracted RNA from PBMCs served as the source of the TCR library. In its sample, this clonotype was seen many times. Its antigen is undetermined. The sample was also reused in another study, on T cells in Graves' hyperthyroidism and ophthalmopathy.

The source material was peripheral blood mononuclear cells (PBMCs), sampled at new diagnosis, from a patient treated with antithyroid drugs. The sequence came from a man between 40 and 49 years old with Graves disease. The chain joins TRBV27 to TRBJ2-5, with D possibly being TRBD2 (6 bases). In DNA form, the CDR3 reads TGTGCCAGCAGACCTTCCGGGGGACGGACCCAGTACTTC. Its translation is CASRPSGGRTQYF.